This record looks at one T cell receptor (beta chain) sequence and its context. The sample belongs to a study of OX40 agonist ivuxolimab in advanced cancers. In the study overall: Ivuxolimab, an agonistic anti-OX40 (CD134) antibody, was given to patients.

TCRdb's table, derived via immunoSEQ multiplex PCR, lists solely in-frame clones and lacks some. The sample includes about 61,000 clones, about 85% of them seen just once. CDR3 length: 15 residues. Germline V lookup: CDR1 SGHNT, CDR2 YENEEA. Trimming shortened V by 5 bases and J by 5 bases, and 16 bases separated the two germline ends. The rearrangement joins TRBV11-3 to TRBJ2-1; D possibly corresponds to TRBD2 (6 bases). The specimen was CD4+ or CD8+ T cells sorted from blood, collected in a trial of the OX40 agonist ivuxolimab. The source of this sequence is an adult with an advanced solid tumor such as melanoma, head and neck, liver or kidney cancer. CDR3 sequence (DNA): TGTGCCAGCAGCCTAGGGTGGGGGGACGACAATGAGCAGTTCTTC. This sequence encodes CASSLGWGDDNEQFF.